This TCR beta chain was obtained from a study of blood T cells in healthy people across ages. Findings and caveats of the study: Strongly correlated with naive T cell percentage was TCR beta diversity.

With 0 bases clipped from V and 3 bases from J, the junction kept 8 bases outside the gene matches. Germline lookup yields CDR1 LGHNA and CDR2 YSLEER. The CDR3 runs 17 residues. This clonotype was counted a single time. Its antigen is undetermined. Next came a second PCR, run for about 7 to 12 cycles, which used a sample-barcoded 5' primer along with a J-beta primer mix. Each TCR beta cDNA got a 12-nucleotide random molecular identifier. All samples gave at least 2.5 million CDR3-containing paired-end reads. From the 5' RACE reads, TCRdb called clonotypes with MiXCR, one entry per CDR3 protein. The sample holds 1.5 million to 2 million distinct CDR3 sequences; around 50% are singletons and the top ten take 2.1%.

Sequenced input: blood. The genes are TRBV4-3 and TRBJ2-1; 7 bases are shared with TRBD2. The TCR was taken from a woman aged 40 to 55 in good health. CDR3 sequence (DNA): TGCGCCAGCAGCCAAGATGGGAGAGCGGGGATCTACAATGAGCAGTTCTTC. This sequence encodes CASSQDGRAGIYNEQFF.